The next 24 T cell receptor beta chains were all read from a single sample in a study of vaccination and CD4 T cells after COVID-19. Treatment denoted: roughly 10-day PBMC culture with coronavirus spike peptide pools or control peptides (ViraFEST assay). An Oncomine TCR Beta short-read assay was used to sequence the DNA from cultured CD4+ T cells. TCRdb reprocessed the PCR reads with MiXCR, giving one entry per CDR3 protein. The sample lists over 15,000 distinct CDR3 sequences, 40% to 45% occurring once. These receptors are not linked to any known antigen. The sample consisted of cultured CD4+ T cells from blood. These receptors all come from a human donor with COVID-19.

This clonotype was seen a handful of times. The CDR3 nucleotides are TGCAGTGCTAGAGATCGGCGGAGCAGCAACACTGAAGCTTTCTTT. Protein sequence: CSARDRRSSNTEAFF. This sequence joins TRBV20-1 and TRBJ1-1, with unresolved D. The CDR3 contains 15 residues. V was trimmed by 0 bases and J by 2 bases, leaving 13 bases between them. CDR1 and CDR2 from the germline V gene are DFQATT and SNEGSKA (reference sequence).

The V and J genes are TRBV2 and TRBJ2-7, with D possibly matching TRBD2 (7 bases). Trimming removed 8 bases at V and 5 bases at J, with 13 bases between. CDR3 length: 12 amino acids. CDR1 is SNHLY and CDR2 is FYNNEI in the germline V gene. The CDR3, as DNA: TGTGCCAGCGGGGGGGCTAGCAACGAGCAGTACTTC. It is translated as CASGGASNEQYF. Full variable domain (rest looked up from reference TRBV2 and TRBJ2-7): EPEVTQTPSHQVTQMGQEVILRCVPISNHLYFYWYRQILGQKVEFLVSFYNNEISEKSEIFDDQFSVERPDGSNFTLKIRSTKLEDSAMYFCASGGASNEQYFGPGTRLTVT.

The rearrangement uses TRBV5-1 and TRBJ1-2; D is undetermined. The V and J ends lost 1 base and 0 bases respectively, with 13 bases between them. CDR3 length: 16 residues. Germline loops: CDR1 SGHRS, CDR2 YFSETQ. Here the CDR3 reads CASSLLGVEANYGYTF. For the CDR3, the DNA is TGCGCCAGCAGCTTGTTAGGTGTGGAGGCTAACTATGGCTACACCTTC.

The chain uses TRBV20-1 and TRBJ1-5, with 7 bases identical to TRBD1. J lost 7 bases, V lost 3 bases, and 6 bases had no gene match. The CDR3 totals 13 residues. Germline CDR1 and CDR2: DFQATT and SNEGSKA (reference sequence). The CDR3: CSARGQGDQPQHF. The CDR3 DNA reads as TGCAGTGCTAGGGGGCAGGGGGACCAGCCCCAGCATTTT.

The rearrangement uses TRBV4-2 and TRBJ2-2; D gene unclear. V was shortened by 3 bases and J by 6 bases, with 11 bases between the two germline ends. The V gene's germline CDR1 is LGHNA and CDR2 YNFKEQ. The CDR3 runs 14 residues. CDR3 amino acids: CASSQGDQPGELFF. CDR3 nucleotide sequence: TGTGCCAGCAGCCAGGGCGATCAACCCGGGGAGCTGTTTTTT.

This clonotype was seen a few times. The chain carries TRBV6-2 or TRBV6-3 and TRBJ1-1; the D is unclear. Deletions cut 8 bases from V and 12 bases from J, with 7 bases between. The CDR3 runs 8 residues. Germline lookup yields CDR1 MNHEY and CDR2 SVGEGT. CDR3 nucleotides: TGTGCCAGCCCGTTGACTTTCTTT. Its translation is CASPLTFF.

The chain carries TRBV20-1 and TRBJ1-6; D might be TRBD1 (5 bases). This CDR3 region has 12 residues. Germline CDR1 and CDR2: DFQATT and SNEGSKA (reference sequence). V lost 7 bases and J 8 bases, leaving 12 bases between the germline ends. The CDR3 region is CSGRGDDSPLHF. In DNA form, the CDR3 reads TGCAGTGGCCGGGGCGACGATTCACCCCTCCACTTT.

The chain employs TRBV20-1 and TRBJ2-7, with D possibly TRBD2 on 6 matching bases. The CDR3 covers 14 residues. In germline, CDR1 is DFQATT, CDR2 SNEGSKA (reference sequence). V lost 0 bases and J 5 bases, leaving 14 bases between the germline ends. The CDR3 loop is CSARDRDLGHEQYF. In nucleotides, the CDR3 is TGCAGTGCTAGAGACCGGGACTTAGGCCACGAGCAGTACTTC.

The rearrangement uses TRBV15 and TRBJ2-3, with D maybe TRBD2 (5 bases). Looked up from germline, CDR1 is LNHNV and CDR2 is YYDKDF (reference sequence). The CDR3 loop spans 15 amino acids. Deletions cut 3 bases from V and 0 bases from J, with 10 bases between. CDR3 coding DNA: TGTGCCACCAGCAGGGGCGGGCGGAGCACAGATACGCAGTATTTT. It encodes CATSRGGRSTDTQYF.

The chain couples TRBV6-1 to TRBJ1-5, with 9 bases that match TRBD1. Germline V gene sequence: CDR1 MNHNS, CDR2 SASEGT. The trim removed 5 bases at V and 0 bases at J, leaving 14 bases unmatched. The CDR3 has 19 residues. The chain's CDR3 is CASSPGTGFASYSNQPQHF. The CDR3 DNA sequence: TGTGCCAGCAGTCCAGGGACAGGGTTCGCCTCATATAGCAATCAGCCCCAGCATTTT.

The chain has TRBV5-8 and TRBJ1-6, with 7 positions matching TRBD1. The CDR3 has 16 amino acids. Germline-derived CDR1 and CDR2 are SGHTS and YDEGEE. With 5 bases clipped from V and 6 bases from J, the junction kept 11 bases outside the gene matches. The CDR3 sequence is CASRRQGLSFNSPLHF. CDR3 sequence (DNA): TGTGCCAGCAGACGACAGGGCTTGTCGTTTAATTCACCCCTCCACTTT.

For the CDR3, the DNA is TGTGCCACCTCAGGGGGGGAGACCCAGTACTTC. Protein: CATSGGETQYF. The chain joins TRBV15 to TRBJ2-5; a possible D gene is TRBD1 (7 bases). This CDR3 contains 11 residues. Trimming took 8 bases from V and 5 from J, leaving 9 bases between them. Germline V lookup: CDR1 LNHNV, CDR2 YYDKDF (reference sequence).

The chain uses TRBV5-1 and TRBJ2-5; TRBD2 matches at 10 bases. V trimming: 2 bases; J trimming: 1 base; junction bases outside the gene matches: 2. The CDR3 runs 15 residues. Germline values: CDR1 SGHRS, CDR2 YFSETQ. In nucleotides, the CDR3 is TGCGCCAGCAGCTTACTAGCGGGGCGCCAAGAGACCCAGTACTTC. Its protein is CASSLLAGRQETQYF.

This clonotype was counted between two and nine times. The chain carries TRBV7-6 and TRBJ2-3, with D tentatively TRBD2 (6 bases). The CDR3 contains 16 residues. V was cut by 2 bases and J by 2 bases, with 14 bases left in between. The germline V gene has CDR1 SGHVS and CDR2 FNYEAQ. The CDR3 loop reads CASSLRSAGPTDTQYF. DNA of the CDR3: TGTGCCAGCAGCTTACGTTCGGCGGGGCCCACAGATACGCAGTATTTT.

The rearrangement links TRBV10-1 to TRBJ2-7; D possibly corresponds to TRBD2 (6 bases). Trimming removed 8 bases from V and 5 bases from J, with 16 bases in between. CDR3 size: 13 residues. The germline V gene has CDR1 WNHNN and CDR2 SYGVQD (reference sequence). The CDR3 here is CASAMEGWDEQYF. In nucleotides, the CDR3 is TGCGCCAGCGCCATGGAGGGCTGGGACGAGCAGTACTTC.

In its sample, this clonotype ranks as medium-sized. V usage is TRBV7-9 and J usage is TRBJ2-7, with 7 bases identical to TRBD1. The germline gives CDR1 SEHNR, CDR2 FQNEAQ (reference sequence). Trimming removed 5 bases from V and 0 bases from J; junction bases left unmatched: 7. The CDR3 runs to 15 residues. CDR3 in amino acids: CASSRGRDSSYEQYF. The CDR3 DNA reads TGTGCCAGCAGCCGTGGCCGGGACAGCTCCTACGAGCAGTACTTC.

Within the sample, this clonotype is medium-sized. The chain couples TRBV27 to TRBJ1-5, with D possibly being TRBD1 (5 bases). V was shortened by 3 bases and J by 2 bases, with 14 bases between the two germline ends. Germline CDR1 is MNHEY and CDR2 is SMNVEV (reference sequence). CDR3 length equals 16 residues. Here the CDR3 reads CASSFYSRAGNQPQHF. CDR3 sequence (DNA): TGTGCCAGCAGTTTTTATTCCAGGGCCGGCAATCAGCCCCAGCATTTT.

V and J are TRBV5-4 and TRBJ1-1; no firm D call. CDR1 is SGHNT, CDR2 YYREEE, per germline (reference sequence). Trimming shortened V by 0 bases and J by 5 bases, and 11 bases separated the two germline ends. This CDR3 spans 14 amino acids. The CDR3: CASSLGAVGTEAFF. As DNA, the CDR3 is TGTGCCAGCAGCTTGGGGGCGGTAGGGACTGAAGCTTTCTTT.

The V call is TRBV20-1, the J call TRBJ2-1; TRBD2 agrees at 10 bases. V dropped 3 bases and J dropped 2; count of bases not matched to a gene: 4. The CDR3 has 15 amino acids. Germline V CDR1 and CDR2: DFQATT, SNEGSKA (reference sequence). The CDR3, as DNA: TGCAGTGCTAGTCTACTAGCGGGAACCTACAATGAGCAGTTCTTC. Its translation is CSASLLAGTYNEQFF.

This clonotype was detected a few times. V is TRBV19 and J is TRBJ2-3, with a weak D call TRBD1 (5 bases). V gave up 3 bases and J gave up 3 bases, with 13 bases separating them. The CDR3 totals 15 residues. Germline V lookup: CDR1 LNHDA, CDR2 SQIVND (reference sequence). The CDR3 DNA sequence: TGTGCCAGTAGTATCGCCAGGGTGGGAACAGATACGCAGTATTTT. Its protein product is CASSIARVGTDTQYF.

In its sample, this clonotype was seen a few times. The chain couples TRBV6-4 to TRBJ2-2; D remains ambiguous. V lost 2 bases, J lost 3 bases, and 4 bases lay in between. CDR1 MRHNA and CDR2 SNTAGT come from the germline V gene. There are 13 residues in the CDR3. The CDR3 loop reads CASSDRDTGELFF. CDR3 in DNA: TGTGCCAGCAGTGACAGGGACACCGGGGAGCTGTTTTTT.

This clonotype has only a few counts. The rearrangement links TRBV5-6 to TRBJ2-5, with D perhaps matching TRBD1 (6 bases). The CDR3 loop spans 16 amino acids. Between the trimmed V and J ends, which lost 4 bases and 2 bases, there was a span of 18 bases. CDR1 and CDR2 (germline): SGHDT, YYEEEE. The CDR3: CASSDDRLRGQETQYF. The CDR3 nucleotides read TGTGCCAGCAGCGATGACAGGTTAAGGGGTCAAGAGACCCAGTACTTC.

This chain connects TRBV6-5 to TRBJ2-5; D assignment may be TRBD1 or TRBD2 (6 bases each). The V end was cut by 4 bases, the J end by 5 bases, with 17 bases between. CDR1 and CDR2 from the germline V gene are MNHEY and SVGAGI. This CDR3 contains 15 residues. The CDR3 is CASSSYFGGPETQYF. The CDR3, as DNA: TGTGCCAGCAGTTCCTACTTTGGGGGGCCGGAGACCCAGTACTTC.

V usage is TRBV5-4 and J usage is TRBJ2-2, with 7 bases that match TRBD1. Losses at the gene ends were 4 bases for V and 4 bases for J; bases not matched to a gene: 7. CDR3 length: 15 residues. The V gene's germline CDR1 is SGHNT and CDR2 YYREEE (reference sequence). The CDR3 nucleotides are TGTGCCAGCAGCCCCAGACAGGGTAGCACCGGGGAGCTGTTTTTT. Translating it yields CASSPRQGSTGELFF.